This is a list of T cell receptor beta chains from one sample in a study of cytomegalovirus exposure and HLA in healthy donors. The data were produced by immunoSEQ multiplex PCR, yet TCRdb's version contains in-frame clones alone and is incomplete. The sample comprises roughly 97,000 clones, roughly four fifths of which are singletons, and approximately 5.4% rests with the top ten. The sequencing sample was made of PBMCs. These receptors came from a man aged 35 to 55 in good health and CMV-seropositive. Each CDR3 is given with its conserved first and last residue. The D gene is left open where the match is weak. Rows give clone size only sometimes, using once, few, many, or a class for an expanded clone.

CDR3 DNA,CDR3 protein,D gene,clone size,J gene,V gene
TGTGCCAGCAGCGGAGGGGACAGGGGTACCTACGAGCAGTACTTC,CASSGGDRGTYEQYF,TRBD1,NA,TRBJ2-7,TRBV9
TGTGCCAGCAGCATAAGGCGGTCAGGGTGGAATAATTCACCCCTCCACTTT,CASSIRRSGWNNSPLHF,NA,medium-sized,TRBJ1-6,TRBV7-2
TGCGCCAGCAGCCAAGTTCTAGCGGAGACCCAGTACTTC,CASSQVLAETQYF,NA,NA,TRBJ2-5,TRBV4-1
TGTGCCAGCAGTTACTCGTTTTCTCGCGAGCAGTACTTC,CASSYSFSREQYF,NA,NA,TRBJ2-7,TRBV6-5
TGCGCCAGCAGCCAAGATTATCGGCAGGGAACATTCGGCTACACCTTC,CASSQDYRQGTFGYTF,NA,NA,TRBJ1-2,TRBV4-1
TGTGCCAGCAGCTTAGAAGGGAGAGGGGGTCAAGAGACCCAGTACTTC,CASSLEGRGGQETQYF,NA,NA,TRBJ2-5,TRBV11-2
TGTGCCAGCGAGGAGACTAGCGCCCAAGAGACCCAGTACTTC,CASEETSAQETQYF,TRBD2,NA,TRBJ2-5,TRBV28
TGTGCCAGCAGCTTAGCTGTCGCGAACACCGGGGAGCTGTTTTTT,CASSLAVANTGELFF,NA,NA,TRBJ2-2,TRBV7-2
TGCGCCAGCAGCTTGGCCCCAGGGGTCGGCCTTGAAGCTTTCTTT,CASSLAPGVGLEAFF,NA,NA,TRBJ1-1,TRBV5-1
TGTGCCAGCTCACCGGGACAGAAGTATGGCTACACCTTC,CASSPGQKYGYTF,TRBD1,NA,TRBJ1-2,TRBV18
TGTGCCAGCAGCGTAGGTCCGGGACAGGGGGCTCCGTCTGGAAACACCATATATTTT,CASSVGPGQGAPSGNTIYF,TRBD1,NA,TRBJ1-3,TRBV9
TGTGCCAGCAGTATAGGACAGGGGGCCTATGGCTACACCTTC,CASSIGQGAYGYTF,TRBD1,NA,TRBJ1-2,TRBV28
TGTGCCAGCAGGGCCCCGGGGAGGACCGGGGAGCTGTTTTTT,CASRAPGRTGELFF,NA,NA,TRBJ2-2,TRBV11-2
TGTGCCTGGACCCGACAGGAGAGCACCTACGAGCAGTACTTC,CAWTRQESTYEQYF,NA,NA,TRBJ2-7,TRBV30
TGTGCCAGCAGCCCAGGGGAGTTTGGCTACACCTTC,CASSPGEFGYTF,NA,few,TRBJ1-2,TRBV11-2
TGCGCCAGCTGCCGAGGTTACGGGGACACTGAAGCTTTCTTT,CASCRGYGDTEAFF,NA,NA,TRBJ1-1,TRBV5-1
TGCGCCAGCAGCCAAGGAGAGGGGGCTAACTATGGCTACACCTTC,CASSQGEGANYGYTF,NA,NA,TRBJ1-2,TRBV4-1
TGTGCCAGCAGCTTAGAACAGAATCAGCCCCAGCATTTT,CASSLEQNQPQHF,NA,NA,TRBJ1-5,TRBV5-6
TGCGCCAGCAGCGGGGAGAGCCCTGCCTCTGAAAAACTGTTTTTT,CASSGESPASEKLFF,NA,NA,TRBJ1-4,TRBV5-1
TGTGCCAGTAGTACGAATCACAGGTTCAGTTCTGAAGCTTTCTTT,CASSTNHRFSSEAFF,NA,NA,TRBJ1-1,TRBV19
TGTGCCAGCAGCTTCTCGGGAAATAGGATTGAAAAACTGTTTTTT,CASSFSGNRIEKLFF,NA,NA,TRBJ1-4,TRBV7-2
TGTGCCAGCAGCTCACGACCCGGGACTAGTCCATACGAGCAGTACTTC,CASSSRPGTSPYEQYF,TRBD2,NA,TRBJ2-7,TRBV7-9
TGTGCCAGTACCCATTCGGGGGGGAACACTGAAGCTTTCTTT,CASTHSGGNTEAFF,NA,NA,TRBJ1-1,TRBV19
TGTGCCAGCGGAGCGGAATCGCCCTACGAGCAGTACTTC,CASGAESPYEQYF,NA,NA,TRBJ2-7,TRBV9
TGTGCCAGCAGTGTTAGGAACACTGAAGCTTTCTTT,CASSVRNTEAFF,NA,NA,TRBJ1-1,TRBV28
TGTGCCAGCAGCTCTATAACTTCAGGGTCCTCACCCCTCCACTTT,CASSSITSGSSPLHF,NA,NA,TRBJ1-6,TRBV7-9
TGTGCCATCACGACAGGGGGCACCTATGGCTACACCTTC,CAITTGGTYGYTF,TRBD1,NA,TRBJ1-2,TRBV10-3
TGTGCCTGGAGTGTTACTAGCGGGAGTTACAATGAGCAGTTCTTC,CAWSVTSGSYNEQFF,TRBD2,NA,TRBJ2-1,TRBV30
TGTGCCACCAGCAGAGTCACGTGGAGGGGGGGCGAGCAGTACTTC,CATSRVTWRGGEQYF,NA,NA,TRBJ2-7,TRBV15
TGTGCCAGTAGTATACTTAGCGGACCGGACCACAATGAGCAGTTCTTC,CASSILSGPDHNEQFF,NA,few,TRBJ2-1,TRBV19
TGTGCCAGCAGTTACCGGCAGGGGGCCTATAATTCACCCCTCCACTTT,CASSYRQGAYNSPLHF,TRBD1,NA,TRBJ1-6,TRBV6-5
TGTGCCAGCACGGCAGGACAAAGTAACTATGGCTACACCTTC,CASTAGQSNYGYTF,NA,NA,TRBJ1-2,TRBV6-1
TGTGCCTGGGGACAGGGTGAAGGATATGGCTACACCTTC,CAWGQGEGYGYTF,TRBD1,NA,TRBJ1-2,TRBV30
TGTGCCAGCAGCGTAGCTCGCGGCTACGAGCAGTACTTC,CASSVARGYEQYF,NA,NA,TRBJ2-7,TRBV9
TGTGCCAGCTCACCCGCTGGAGGGCGAGAGACCCAGTACTTC,CASSPAGGRETQYF,NA,NA,TRBJ2-5,TRBV18
TGTGCCAGCACCTTTGAGGGGACAGGTGAAGAGACCCAGTACTTC,CASTFEGTGEETQYF,TRBD1,NA,TRBJ2-5,TRBV11-2
TGTGCCAGCACGACAGGGACCTACAATGAGCAGTTCTTC,CASTTGTYNEQFF,TRBD1,NA,TRBJ2-1,TRBV5-4
TGCACCAGCAGCCAAGGGGGGCCGAGGCCCTACAATGAGCAGTTCTTC,CTSSQGGPRPYNEQFF,NA,NA,TRBJ2-1,TRBV1
TGTGCCAGCGGAGGACAGCATAATTCACCCCTCCACTTT,CASGGQHNSPLHF,NA,NA,TRBJ1-6,TRBV28
TGCGCCAGCAGCCAAGAGGGCAGTGGAACAGATACGCAGTATTTT,CASSQEGSGTDTQYF,NA,few,TRBJ2-3,TRBV4-1
TGCGCCAGCAGCCTCCCGGACGGGGACTATGGCTACACCTTC,CASSLPDGDYGYTF,NA,NA,TRBJ1-2,TRBV4-1